The entry below gives a single TCR beta chain sequence along with its context. Its specificity is not known. The sample originates from a study of cytomegalovirus exposure and HLA in healthy donors. Regarding the study as a whole: Productive rates of about 87% or about 30% were seen for most TCR beta V segments in an earlier analysis. Indistinguishable V segments, including TRBV6-2 and TRBV6-3, were excluded.

PCR amplification relied on 60 Vbeta primers (plus 13 Jbeta primers). Generated by immunoSEQ multiplex PCR, the TCRdb table keeps only in-frame clones and is missing some. The data hold 190,000 or so clones, with roughly four fifths observed a single time. This CDR3 is built from 17 residues. Germline V gene sequence: CDR1 SGHVS, CDR2 FNYEAQ. Trimming left V 5 bases short and J 8 bases short, with 24 bases between. This clonotype was obtained from a man aged 50-60 years in good health and CMV-seronegative. The chain carries TRBV7-6 and TRBJ1-4, with D perhaps TRBD1 (5 bases). The sequenced sample consisted of PBMCs. CDR3 DNA: TGTGCCAGCAGCCTACGAAGGGCCAGGGCCCAAGGGGAAAAACTGTTTTTT. Its translation: CASSLRRARAQGEKLFF.